This T cell receptor (beta chain) was identified during a study of T cell changes during pregnancy in multiple sclerosis. TCRdb's copy holds only in-frame clones and misses some; the assay was immunoSEQ multiplex PCR. The data hold about 58,000 clones, with 75% to 95% observed a single time. Germline assignment: CDR1 SGHTA and CDR2 FQGNSA. V was trimmed by 2 bases and J by 7 bases, leaving 6 bases between them. CDR3 length: 12 amino acids. This clone occurred once. The sequencing used CD4+ T cells from peripheral blood mononuclear cells, collected after pregnancy. The chain links TRBV7-2 to TRBJ1-5; the D is unclear. The receptor was isolated from a female donor in good health, enrolled as a control in a pregnancy study. CDR3 amino acids: CASSLTRQPQHF. As DNA, the CDR3 is TGTGCCAGCAGCTTAACTCGGCAGCCCCAGCATTTT. The variable domain in full, with the rest retrieved from reference TRBV7-2 and TRBJ1-5, is GAGVSQSPSNKVTEKGKDVELRCDPISGHTALYWYRQSLGQGLEFLIYFQGNSAPDKSGLPSDRFSAERTGGSVSTLTIQRTQQEDSAVYLCASSLTRQPQHFGDGTRLSIL.